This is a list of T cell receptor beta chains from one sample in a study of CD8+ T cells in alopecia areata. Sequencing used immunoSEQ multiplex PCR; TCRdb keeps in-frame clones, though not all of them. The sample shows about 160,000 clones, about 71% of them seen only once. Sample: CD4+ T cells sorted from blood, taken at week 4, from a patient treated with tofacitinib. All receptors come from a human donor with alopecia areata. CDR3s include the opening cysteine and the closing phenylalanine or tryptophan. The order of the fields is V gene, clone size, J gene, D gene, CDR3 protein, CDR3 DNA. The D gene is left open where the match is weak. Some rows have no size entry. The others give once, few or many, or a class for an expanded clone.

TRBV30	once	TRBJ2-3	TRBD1	CAWSVLGTGVTDTQYF	TGTGCCTGGAGTGTACTGGGGACAGGGGTAACAGATACGCAGTATTTT
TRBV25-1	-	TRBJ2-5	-	CASSDLKTQYF	TGTGCCAGCAGTGATCTAAAGACCCAGTACTTC
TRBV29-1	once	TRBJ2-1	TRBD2	CSVEEGTSASYNEQFF	TGCAGCGTTGAAGAGGGGACTAGCGCCTCCTACAATGAGCAGTTCTTC
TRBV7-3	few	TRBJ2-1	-	CASSLLTGGEQFF	TGTGCCAGCAGCTTACTGACCGGTGGTGAGCAGTTCTTC
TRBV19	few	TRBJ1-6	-	CASSMDSLDSPLHF	TGTGCCAGTAGTATGGACAGTCTCGATTCACCCCTCCACTTT
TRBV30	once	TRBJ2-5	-	CAWSPGDFRRETQYF	TGTGCCTGGAGTCCGGGGGATTTCCGACGGGAGACCCAGTACTTC
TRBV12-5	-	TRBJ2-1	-	CASGFSGTNYNEQFF	TGTGCTAGTGGTTTCTCCGGGACAAACTACAATGAGCAGTTCTTC
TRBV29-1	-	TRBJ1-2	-	CSVDEGYTF	TGCAGCGTCGACGAGGGCTACACCTTC
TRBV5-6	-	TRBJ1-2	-	CASSRQNYGYTF	TGTGCCAGCAGCCGACAGAACTATGGCTACACCTTC
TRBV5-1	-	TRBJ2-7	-	CASSRGTQGTYEQYF	TGCGCCAGCAGCCGAGGGACTCAGGGAACCTACGAGCAGTACTTC
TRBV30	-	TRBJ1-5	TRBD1	CAWKTGTGASNQPQHF	TGTGCCTGGAAGACTGGGACAGGGGCTAGCAATCAGCCCCAGCATTTT
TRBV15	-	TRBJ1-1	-	CATSRDRQRNTEAFF	TGTGCCACCAGCAGAGATCGACAGCGTAACACTGAAGCTTTCTTT
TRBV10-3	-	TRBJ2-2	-	CAISESPGLTHRELFF	TGTGCCATCAGTGAGTCTCCGGGACTCACCCACCGGGAGCTGTTTTTT
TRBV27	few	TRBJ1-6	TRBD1	CASSGNRGPAGSPLHF	TGTGCCAGCAGCGGGAACAGGGGTCCAGCGGGGTCACCCCTCCACTTT
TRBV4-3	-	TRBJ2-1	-	CASSQDYGGDNEQFF	TGCGCCAGCAGCCAAGACTACGGCGGGGACAATGAGCAGTTCTTC
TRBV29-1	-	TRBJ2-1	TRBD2	CSARGGPDEQFF	TGCAGCGCTCGGGGGGGGCCCGATGAGCAGTTCTTC
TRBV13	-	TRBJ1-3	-	CASRSMSSGNTIYF	TGTGCCAGCAGAAGCATGTCCTCTGGAAACACCATATATTTT
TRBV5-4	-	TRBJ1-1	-	CASSLEINTEAFF	TGTGCCAGCAGCTTGGAAATTAACACTGAAGCTTTCTTT
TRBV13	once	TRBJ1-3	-	CASSLGTGWENTIYF	TGTGCCAGCAGCTTGGGTACAGGGTGGGAAAACACCATATATTTT
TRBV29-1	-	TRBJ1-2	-	CSVEQLINGYTF	TGCAGCGTTGAACAGCTCATCAATGGCTACACCTTC
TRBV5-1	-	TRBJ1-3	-	CASRNGTPGNTIYF	TGCGCCAGCAGGAACGGGACTCCTGGAAACACCATATATTTT
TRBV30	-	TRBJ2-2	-	CAWDFYTGELFF	TGTGCCTGGGACTTCTACACCGGGGAGCTGTTTTTT
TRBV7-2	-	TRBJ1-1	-	CASSFVRETEAFF	TGTGCCAGCAGCTTCGTGCGGGAGACTGAAGCTTTCTTT
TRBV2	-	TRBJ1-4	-	CASSQGGFGEKLFF	TGTGCCAGCAGCCAAGGGGGGTTTGGAGAAAAACTGTTTTTT
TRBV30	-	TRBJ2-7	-	CAWGGGYYEQYF	TGTGCCTGGGGGGGCGGCTACTACGAGCAGTACTTC
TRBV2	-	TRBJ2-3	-	CASSYTDTQYF	TGTGCCAGCAGTTACACAGATACGCAGTATTTT
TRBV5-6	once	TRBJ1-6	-	CASSSLRGNSPLHF	TGTGCCAGCTCCAGCCTCCGGGGAAATTCACCCCTCCACTTT
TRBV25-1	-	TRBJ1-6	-	CASRENPGSPLHF	TGTGCCAGCCGAGAAAATCCAGGATCACCCCTCCACTTT
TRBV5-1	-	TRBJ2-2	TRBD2	CASSLFSGGSNTGELFF	TGCGCCAGCAGCTTATTTAGCGGGGGTTCGAACACCGGGGAGCTGTTTTTT
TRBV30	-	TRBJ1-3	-	CAWSEWFSGNTIYF	TGTGCCTGGAGTGAGTGGTTCTCTGGAAACACCATATATTTT
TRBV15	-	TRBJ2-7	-	CATSRARSEQYF	TGTGCCACCAGCAGAGCAAGGAGCGAGCAGTACTTC
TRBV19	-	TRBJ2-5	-	CASSIKARSSGTQYF	TGTGCCAGTAGTATTAAGGCACGGAGCTCTGGGACCCAGTACTTC
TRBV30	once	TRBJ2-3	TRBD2	CAWTLQRGGTDTQYF	TGTGCCTGGACACTGCAGCGGGGGGGCACAGATACGCAGTATTTT
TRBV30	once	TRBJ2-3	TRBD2	CAWSVPAGITDTQYF	TGTGCCTGGAGTGTACCAGCGGGAATCACAGATACGCAGTATTTT
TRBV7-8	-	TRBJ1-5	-	CASSPGGGNQPQHF	TGTGCCAGCAGCCCGGGTGGCGGTAATCAGCCCCAGCATTTT